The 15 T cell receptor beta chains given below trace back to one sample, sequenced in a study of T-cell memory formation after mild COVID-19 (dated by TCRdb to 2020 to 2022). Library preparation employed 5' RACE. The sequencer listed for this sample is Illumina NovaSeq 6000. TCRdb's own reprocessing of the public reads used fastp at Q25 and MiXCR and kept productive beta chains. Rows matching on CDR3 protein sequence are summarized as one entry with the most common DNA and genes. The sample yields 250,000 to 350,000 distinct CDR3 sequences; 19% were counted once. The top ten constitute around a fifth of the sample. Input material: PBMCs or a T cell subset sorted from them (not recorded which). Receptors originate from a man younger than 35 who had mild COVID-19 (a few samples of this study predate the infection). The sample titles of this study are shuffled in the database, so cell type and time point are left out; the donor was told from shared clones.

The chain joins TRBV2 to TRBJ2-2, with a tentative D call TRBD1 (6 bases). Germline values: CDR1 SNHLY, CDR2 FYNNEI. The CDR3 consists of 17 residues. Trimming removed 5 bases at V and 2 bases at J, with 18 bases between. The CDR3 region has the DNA TGTGCCAGCAGTCCCCCCGACGGCAGGGGAAACACCGGGGAGCTGTTTTTT. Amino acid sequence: CASSPPDGRGNTGELFF.

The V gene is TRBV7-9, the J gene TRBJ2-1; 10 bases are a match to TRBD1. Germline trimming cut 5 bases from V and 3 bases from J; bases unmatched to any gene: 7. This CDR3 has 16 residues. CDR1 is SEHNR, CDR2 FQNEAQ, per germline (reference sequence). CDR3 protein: CASSQIDRGLYNEQFF. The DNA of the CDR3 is TGTGCCAGCAGCCAGATAGACAGGGGGCTCTACAATGAGCAGTTCTTC. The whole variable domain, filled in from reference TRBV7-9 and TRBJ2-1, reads DTGVSQNPRHKITKRGQNVTFRCDPISEHNRLYWYRQTLGQGPEFLTYFQNEAQLEKSRLLSDRFSAERPKGSFSTLEIQRTEQGDSAMYLCASSQIDRGLYNEQFFGPGTRLTVL.

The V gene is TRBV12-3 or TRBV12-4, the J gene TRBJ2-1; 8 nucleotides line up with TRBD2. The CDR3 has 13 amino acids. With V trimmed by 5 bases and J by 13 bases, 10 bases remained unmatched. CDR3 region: CASSLSGGPVQFF. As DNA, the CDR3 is TGTGCCAGCAGTCTGTCGGGGGGGCCGGTCCAGTTCTTC.

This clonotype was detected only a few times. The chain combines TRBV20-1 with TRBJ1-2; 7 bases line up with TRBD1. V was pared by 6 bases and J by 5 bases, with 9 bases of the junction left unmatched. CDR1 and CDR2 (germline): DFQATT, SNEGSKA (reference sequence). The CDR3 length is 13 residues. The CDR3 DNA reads TGCAGTGCGAGGGGGCCGAGCTTATATGGCTACACCTTC. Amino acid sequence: CSARGPSLYGYTF.

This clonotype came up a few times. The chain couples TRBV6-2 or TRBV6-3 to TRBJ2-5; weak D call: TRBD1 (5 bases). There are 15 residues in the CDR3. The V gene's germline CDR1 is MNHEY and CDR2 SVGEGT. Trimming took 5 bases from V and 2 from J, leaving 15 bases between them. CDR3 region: CASSPGLVIQETQYF. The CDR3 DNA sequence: TGTGCCAGCAGTCCAGGGTTGGTAATACAAGAGACCCAGTACTTC.

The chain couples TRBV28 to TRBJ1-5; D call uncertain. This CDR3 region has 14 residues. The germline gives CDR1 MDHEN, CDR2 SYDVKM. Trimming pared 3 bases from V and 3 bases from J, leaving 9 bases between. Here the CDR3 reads CASSFLQLNQPQHF. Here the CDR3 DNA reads TGTGCCAGCAGTTTTTTACAGCTCAATCAGCCCCAGCATTTT.

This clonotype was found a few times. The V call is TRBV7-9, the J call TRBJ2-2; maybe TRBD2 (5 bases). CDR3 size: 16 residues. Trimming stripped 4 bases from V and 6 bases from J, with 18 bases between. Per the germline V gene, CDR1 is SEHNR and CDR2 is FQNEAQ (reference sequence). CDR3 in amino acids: CASSSPTRRGAGELFF. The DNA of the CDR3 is TGTGCCAGCAGCTCACCCACCCGTCGGGGAGCCGGGGAGCTGTTTTTT.

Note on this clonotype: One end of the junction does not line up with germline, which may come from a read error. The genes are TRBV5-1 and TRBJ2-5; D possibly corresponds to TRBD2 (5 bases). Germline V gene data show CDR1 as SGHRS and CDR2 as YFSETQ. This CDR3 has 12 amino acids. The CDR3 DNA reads TGCGCCAGCAGGTTGGGCCTCGGGGCCCAGTACTTC. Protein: CASRLGLGAQYF.

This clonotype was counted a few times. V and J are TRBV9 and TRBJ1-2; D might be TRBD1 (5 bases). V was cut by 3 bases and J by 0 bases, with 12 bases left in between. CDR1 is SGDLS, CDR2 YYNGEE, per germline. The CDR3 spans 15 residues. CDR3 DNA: TGTGCCAGCAGCGACAATCCGACAGCTAACTATGGCTACACCTTC. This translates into CASSDNPTANYGYTF. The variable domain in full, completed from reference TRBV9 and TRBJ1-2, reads DSGVTQTPKHLITATGQRVTLRCSPRSGDLSVYWYQQSLDQGLQFLIQYYNGEERAKGNILERFSAQQFPDLHSELNLSSLELGDSALYFCASSDNPTANYGYTFGSGTRLTVV.

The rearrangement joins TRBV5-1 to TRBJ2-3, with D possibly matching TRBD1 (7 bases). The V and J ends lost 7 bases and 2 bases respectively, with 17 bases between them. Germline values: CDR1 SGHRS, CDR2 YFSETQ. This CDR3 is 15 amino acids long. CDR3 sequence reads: CASQIQGGSTDTQYF. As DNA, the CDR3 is TGCGCCAGCCAAATCCAGGGGGGATCCACAGATACGCAGTATTTT.

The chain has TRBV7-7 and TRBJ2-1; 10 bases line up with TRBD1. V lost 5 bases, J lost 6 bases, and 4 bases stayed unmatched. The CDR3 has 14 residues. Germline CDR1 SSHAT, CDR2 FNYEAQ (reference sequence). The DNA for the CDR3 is TGTGCCAGCAGCCGGGACAGGGGATTCAATGAGCAGTTCTTC. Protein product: CASSRDRGFNEQFF.

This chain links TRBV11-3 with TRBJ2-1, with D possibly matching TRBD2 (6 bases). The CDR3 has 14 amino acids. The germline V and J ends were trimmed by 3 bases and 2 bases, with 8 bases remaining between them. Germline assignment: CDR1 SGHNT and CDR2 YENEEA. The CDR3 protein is CASSFGGAYNEQFF. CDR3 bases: TGTGCCAGCAGCTTCGGAGGGGCCTACAATGAGCAGTTCTTC. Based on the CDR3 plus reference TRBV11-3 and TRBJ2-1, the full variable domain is EAGVVQSPRYKIIEKKQPVAFWCNPISGHNTLYWYLQNLGQGPELLIRYENEEAVDDSQLPKDRFSAERLKGVDSTLKIQPAELGDSAVYLCASSFGGAYNEQFFGPGTRLTVL.

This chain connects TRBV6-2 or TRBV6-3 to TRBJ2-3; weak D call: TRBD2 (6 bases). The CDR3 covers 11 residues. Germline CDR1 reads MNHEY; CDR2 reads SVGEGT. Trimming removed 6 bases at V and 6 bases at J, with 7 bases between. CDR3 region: CASREGDTQYF. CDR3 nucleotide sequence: TGTGCCAGCAGGGAGGGGGATACGCAGTATTTT.

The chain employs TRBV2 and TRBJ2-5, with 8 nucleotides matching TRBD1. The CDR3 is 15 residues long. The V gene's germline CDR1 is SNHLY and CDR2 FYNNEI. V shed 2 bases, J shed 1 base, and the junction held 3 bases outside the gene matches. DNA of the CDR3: TGTGCCAGCAGTGAATGGACAGGGCCCCAAGAGACCCAGTACTTC. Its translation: CASSEWTGPQETQYF.

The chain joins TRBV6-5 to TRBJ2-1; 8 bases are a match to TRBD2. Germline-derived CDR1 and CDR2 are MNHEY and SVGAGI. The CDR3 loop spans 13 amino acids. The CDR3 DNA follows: TGTGCTGCCGGGACTAGGGGCACTAATGAGCAGTTCTTC. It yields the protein CAAGTRGTNEQFF.